This T cell receptor beta chain appears in the sequencing data of a study of T cells after yellow fever vaccination. From the 5' RACE reads, TCRdb called clonotypes with MiXCR, one entry per CDR3 protein. The sample includes 550,000 to 750,000 distinct CDR3 sequences, roughly 14% seen only once; the top ten take roughly 13%. This clonotype was recorded a few times. Trimming took 3 bases from V and 5 from J; bases not matched to a gene: 16. Germline values: CDR1 DFQATT, CDR2 SNEGSKA (reference sequence). The CDR3 sequence is 17 residues long. This chain joins TRBV20-1 and TRBJ2-3; TRBD1 agrees at 8 bases. This TCR derives from a man aged 30 to 39 who received the YFV17D yellow fever vaccine. The starting material was PBMCs, obtained on the day of the yellow fever booster vaccination. The CDR3 nucleotides are TGCAGTGCTAGGAGTCCAGGGGGCGCGATGTTGAAAGATACGCAGTATTTT. It codes for CSARSPGGAMLKDTQYF.